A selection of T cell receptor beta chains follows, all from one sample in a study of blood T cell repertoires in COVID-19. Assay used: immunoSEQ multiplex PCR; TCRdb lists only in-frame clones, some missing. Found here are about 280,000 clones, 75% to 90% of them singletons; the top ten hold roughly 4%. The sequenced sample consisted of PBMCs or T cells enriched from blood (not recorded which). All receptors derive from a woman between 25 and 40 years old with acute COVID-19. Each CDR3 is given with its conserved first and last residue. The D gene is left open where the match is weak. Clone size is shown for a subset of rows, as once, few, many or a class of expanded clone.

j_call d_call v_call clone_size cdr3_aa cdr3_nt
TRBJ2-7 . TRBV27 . CASRQSISYEQYF TGTGCCAGTCGACAGTCCATCTCCTACGAGCAGTACTTC
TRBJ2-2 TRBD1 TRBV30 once CAWTLAQGDAGELFF TGTGCCTGGACCCTTGCACAGGGGGACGCCGGGGAGCTGTTTTTT
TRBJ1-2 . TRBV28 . CASSLSKGGYYGYTF TGTGCCAGCAGTTTATCGAAGGGAGGTTACTATGGCTACACCTTC
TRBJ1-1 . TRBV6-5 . CASSYSTEMNTEAFF TGTGCCAGCAGTTACTCGACAGAGATGAACACTGAAGCTTTCTTT
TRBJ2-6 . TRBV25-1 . CASSEELSSGANVLTF TGTGCCAGCAGTGAAGAACTTAGCTCTGGGGCCAACGTCCTGACTTTC
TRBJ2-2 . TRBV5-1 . CASTYTGELFF TGCGCCAGCACCTACACCGGGGAGCTGTTTTTT
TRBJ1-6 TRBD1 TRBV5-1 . CASSSQDRGNSPLHF TGCGCCAGCAGCTCCCAGGACAGGGGTAATTCACCCCTCCACTTT
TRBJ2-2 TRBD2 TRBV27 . CASSILAANTGELFF TGTGCCAGCAGCATACTAGCGGCGAACACCGGGGAGCTGTTTTTT
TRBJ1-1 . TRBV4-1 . CASSQLRGYYTEAFF TGCGCCAGCAGCCAATTGAGAGGGTATTACACTGAAGCTTTCTTT
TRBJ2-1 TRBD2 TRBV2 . CASGRELNEQFF TGTGCCAGCGGGCGGGAGCTAAATGAGCAGTTCTTC
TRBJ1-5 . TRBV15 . CATSRDRGYNQPQHF TGTGCCACCAGCAGAGATAGGGGGTACAATCAGCCCCAGCATTTT
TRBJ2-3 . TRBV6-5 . CASSTEAGTQYF TGTGCCAGCAGTACCGAGGCGGGCACGCAGTATTTT
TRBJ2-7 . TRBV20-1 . CSAPQNYEQYF TGCAGTGCCCCCCAGAACTACGAGCAGTACTTC
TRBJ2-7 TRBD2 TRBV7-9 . CASSLAASGTSYEQYF TGTGCCAGCAGCTTAGCCGCTAGCGGGACGTCCTACGAGCAGTACTTC
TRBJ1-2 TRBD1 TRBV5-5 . CASSLVGQGAGYGYTF TGTGCCAGCAGCTTGGTGGGACAGGGGGCCGGCTATGGCTACACCTTC
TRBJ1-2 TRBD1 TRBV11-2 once CASSYGTGTYGYTF TGTGCCAGCAGCTATGGGACAGGGACCTATGGCTACACCTTC
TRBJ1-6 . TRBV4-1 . CASSQDREVTSPLHF TGCGCCAGCAGCCAAGACCGGGAAGTGACTTCACCCCTCCACTTT
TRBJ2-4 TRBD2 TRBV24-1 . CATASGTSVLAKNIQYF TGTGCCACCGCCTCCGGGACTAGCGTTTTAGCCAAAAACATTCAGTACTTC
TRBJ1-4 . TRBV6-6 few CASSLRAGGMANEKLFF TGTGCCAGCAGTCTGCGAGCTGGGGGCATGGCTAATGAAAAACTGTTTTTT
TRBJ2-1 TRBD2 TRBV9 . CASSVGAGGYNEQFF TGTGCCAGCAGCGTAGGAGCGGGAGGATACAATGAGCAGTTCTTC
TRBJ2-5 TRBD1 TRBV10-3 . CAISDQGQGQETQYF TGTGCCATCAGTGACCAAGGACAGGGGCAAGAGACCCAGTACTTC
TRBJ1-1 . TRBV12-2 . CASRLRLNRGLNTEAFF TGTGCAAGTCGCTTGCGGTTGAACAGGGGGCTTAACACTGAAGCTTTCTTT
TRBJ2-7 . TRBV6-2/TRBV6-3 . CASSPWGPKEQYF TGTGCCAGCAGCCCGTGGGGCCCCAAGGAGCAGTACTTC
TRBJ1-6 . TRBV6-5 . CASSTQGGNSPLHF TGTGCCAGCAGTACTCAAGGGGGTAATTCACCCCTCCACTTT
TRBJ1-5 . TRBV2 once CASSEGPNNQPQHF TGTGCCAGCAGTGAGGGCCCCAACAATCAGCCCCAGCATTTT